The rows below give T cell receptor beta chains drawn from one sample of a study of blood T cell repertoires in COVID-19. Measured with immunoSEQ multiplex PCR; TCRdb has only the in-frame clones, and not every one. Counted here are about 20,000 clones, 85% to 90% occurring once; the ten biggest clones make up approximately 3.8%. Sequencing input: peripheral blood. All receptors come from a man aged 45-60 years with active COVID-19. CDR3s include the opening cysteine and the closing phenylalanine or tryptophan. D genes are given only for firm matches. Size is stated for part of the rows, as once, few or many counts, or as a class when the clone is expanded.

J gene: TRBJ2-7
V gene: TRBV7-9
D gene: TRBD1
clone size: few
CDR3 DNA: TGTGCCAGCAGCTTAGTGGGACAGGGAGGCGAGCAGTACTTC
CDR3 protein: CASSLVGQGGEQYF

J gene: TRBJ1-3
V gene: TRBV7-9
D gene: TRBD1
clone size: few
CDR3 DNA: TGTGCCAGCAGCGCCTCTTTGCGGACAGGGAATTCTGGAAACACCATATATTTT
CDR3 protein: CASSASLRTGNSGNTIYF

J gene: TRBJ2-1
V gene: TRBV9
D gene: TRBD2
clone size: -
CDR3 DNA: TGTGCCAGCAGCGTAGGTGCGGGGGGCTACTACAATGAGCAGTTCTTC
CDR3 protein: CASSVGAGGYYNEQFF

J gene: TRBJ1-6
V gene: TRBV7-2
D gene: -
clone size: -
CDR3 DNA: TGTGCCAGCAGCCTTATGTCAGGGGCCAATTCACCCCTCCACTTT
CDR3 protein: CASSLMSGANSPLHF

J gene: TRBJ1-2
V gene: TRBV19
D gene: -
clone size: -
CDR3 DNA: TGTGCCAGTAGTATTTATCAGGGACAACACCTAAACACCTATGGCTACACCTTC
CDR3 protein: CASSIYQGQHLNTYGYTF

J gene: TRBJ1-2
V gene: TRBV6-5
D gene: TRBD1
clone size: -
CDR3 DNA: TGTGCCAGCAGGGAGGGACAGATCTATGGCTACACCTTC
CDR3 protein: CASREGQIYGYTF

J gene: TRBJ1-1
V gene: TRBV18
D gene: -
clone size: -
CDR3 DNA: TGTGCCAGCTTCCCGGGAACGAACACTGAAGCTTTCTTT
CDR3 protein: CASFPGTNTEAFF

J gene: TRBJ2-3
V gene: TRBV5-4
D gene: -
clone size: -
CDR3 DNA: TGTGCCAGCAGCTTTCGTAGCGGATCCGCACATGGTGGGCAGTATTTT
CDR3 protein: CASSFRSGSAHGGQYF

J gene: TRBJ2-2
V gene: TRBV10-3
D gene: -
clone size: -
CDR3 DNA: TGTGCCATCAGGGACTTAAACACCGGGGAGCTGTTTTTT
CDR3 protein: CAIRDLNTGELFF

J gene: TRBJ1-1
V gene: TRBV4-1
D gene: -
clone size: -
CDR3 DNA: TGCGCCAGCAGCCAAGAAGAGGGTACGAAGACTGAAGCTTTCTTT
CDR3 protein: CASSQEEGTKTEAFF

J gene: TRBJ2-1
V gene: TRBV6-4
D gene: -
clone size: -
CDR3 DNA: TGTGCCAGCAGTGGCTGGGGCAACGGGCAGTTCTTC
CDR3 protein: CASSGWGNGQFF

J gene: TRBJ1-2
V gene: TRBV25-1
D gene: -
clone size: once
CDR3 DNA: TGTGCCAGCAGTGATCAGGGAAGGCTGTATGGCTACACCTTC
CDR3 protein: CASSDQGRLYGYTF

J gene: TRBJ2-1
V gene: TRBV7-8
D gene: TRBD2
clone size: -
CDR3 DNA: TGTGCCAGCAGCAAGACTAGCGGGGGCTACAATGAGCAGTTCTTC
CDR3 protein: CASSKTSGGYNEQFF

J gene: TRBJ2-3
V gene: TRBV4-1
D gene: -
clone size: -
CDR3 DNA: TGCGCCAGCAGCCAAGGAGTTTGGCGGTACACAGATACGCAGTATTTT
CDR3 protein: CASSQGVWRYTDTQYF

J gene: TRBJ2-1
V gene: TRBV10-3
D gene: TRBD2
clone size: -
CDR3 DNA: TGTGCCACAGGGCCATTAGCGGGGGCCCGGGTGGGTGAGCAGTTCTTC
CDR3 protein: CATGPLAGARVGEQFF

J gene: TRBJ2-3
V gene: TRBV7-7
D gene: -
clone size: -
CDR3 DNA: TGTGCCAGCAGCTTGGGGGGGCCGGGCACAGATACGCAGTATTTT
CDR3 protein: CASSLGGPGTDTQYF

J gene: TRBJ2-5
V gene: TRBV27
D gene: TRBD2
clone size: -
CDR3 DNA: TGTGCCAGCCTGGGGCGGGGGAGAGGAGAGACCCAGTACTTC
CDR3 protein: CASLGRGRGETQYF

J gene: TRBJ2-7
V gene: TRBV12-5
D gene: TRBD1
clone size: -
CDR3 DNA: TGTGCTAGTGGTTTGGTCCGGGGCAGGGACAGTATCTCCTACGAGCAGTACTTC
CDR3 protein: CASGLVRGRDSISYEQYF